This TCR beta chain was documented in a study of blood T cell repertoires in COVID-19 (dated by TCRdb to the early 2020s). Looking at the study overall: The collaborator samples originated in the United States, Italy and Spain and spanned the acute and convalescent phases of COVID-19. The material from the prospective study consisted of cDNA or gDNA derived from T cells, B-cell-depleted T cells, or PBMCs. Deeply sampled blood TCRbeta repertoires from subjects exposed to, actively infected with, or recovered from COVID-19 were included in the dataset. A freely available public database, intended as a resource for researchers studying the immune response to SARS-CoV-2, is where the repertoires were released. Samples were obtained from the ongoing ImmuneRACE study (first 160 participants) and from over 1,000 subjects provided by 6 global collaborators. A de-identified subject ID, COVID-19 status, age in years and sex were almost always included in the sample metadata. Where HLA class I and class II types were available, the types were taken from metadata supplied by the sample provider, not from assay-based typing. The paper as a whole reports these results and caveats: The amount of clinical and demographic metadata varied by source and participant and was provided uncurated.

This clone appeared a few times. Its antigen specificity is not known. No much larger clonotype is one base removed from it; base qualities were not supplied. One collaborating source in Seattle enrolled patients during active infection and followed them longitudinally through the course of disease. Whole blood was collected in K2EDTA tubes by collaborating institutions according to the institutions' own protocols. For TCRbeta analysis, collaborators shipped samples as frozen whole blood, isolated PBMCs, or DNA extracted from either of those sample types. The germline V gene encodes CDR1 LGHNT and CDR2 FRNRAP. From its cysteine to its phenylalanine, the CDR3 spans 14 amino acids. The only DNA kept is the CDR3, 42 bases in frame from the first base. The V end loses 6 bases and the J end loses 6 bases, and a stretch of 12 bases separates them. TCRbeta CDR3 regions were amplified from genomic DNA by means of the immunoSEQ Assay, a bias-controlled multiplex PCR. Concerning the study's data processing: Nucleated cell counts per sample were estimated from amplification of reference gene primers within the assay. To quantify the absolute abundance of each unique TCRbeta CDR3 rearrangement, sequence reads were collapsed and filtered. For each sample, productive Simpson clonality was calculated by taking the square root of Simpson's diversity index across productive rearrangements. TCRdb mirrors the immuneACCESS table, restricted to in-frame sequences. Some clones are absent from its copies; in checked studies, under half trace to an unresolved V gene, and the reason for the others is unknown. That table is the source of V, J and clone size, and D and trimming were worked out from the DNA. The sample table lists roughly 180,000 clones, about 85% of them with a count of one. The ten largest clones represent about 6.9% of the sample.

The chain is assembled from TRBV12-5 and TRBJ1-6; 5 matching bases give a weak D call of TRBD1. What was sequenced was peripheral blood. The TCR comes from a man at least 80 years old with COVID-19, enrolled during active disease. The CDR3 here reads CASGSQGSNSPLHF. The nucleotides are TGTGCTAGTGGCTCCCAGGGATCTAATTCACCCCTCCACTTT.